The 23 T cell receptor beta chains below all came from one sample that was sequenced in a study of shared clonotypes between healthy human individuals. Sequencing used immunoSEQ multiplex PCR; TCRdb keeps in-frame clones, though not all of them. The table records some 1.5 million clones, more than 95% of them present only once. Source material: naive CD4+ T cells sorted from blood. Regarding subset: CD45RA+ positively selected. The source of these receptors is a young man in good health.

The chain couples TRBV28 to TRBJ2-3, with D maybe TRBD1 (5 bases). Per the germline V gene, CDR1 is MDHEN and CDR2 is SYDVKM. V lost 7 bases to trimming and J lost 4 bases, with 12 bases between them. The CDR3 has 13 amino acids. CDR3 residues: CASKGAFPDTQYF. Here the CDR3 DNA reads TGTGCCAGCAAAGGGGCCTTTCCAGATACGCAGTATTTT. Filled out from reference TRBV28 and TRBJ2-3, the complete variable domain reads DVKVTQSSRYLVKRTGEKVFLECVQDMDHENMFWYRQDPGLGLRLIYFSYDVKMKEKGDIPEGYSVSREKKERFSLILESASTNQTSMYLCASKGAFPDTQYFGPGTRLTVL.

The chain employs TRBV5-1 and TRBJ2-1, with 8 bases fitting TRBD2. The CDR3 is 15 amino acids. J gave up 6 bases and V 1 base, and 6 bases lay outside the gene matches. Looked up from germline, CDR1 is SGHRS and CDR2 is YFSETQ. The CDR3 coding sequence is TGCGCCAGCAGCTTGCTCGCTAGCGGGTCCAATGAGCAGTTCTTC. It translates to CASSLLASGSNEQFF.

The chain carries TRBV7-9 and TRBJ2-1, with D hard to call. Looked up from germline, CDR1 is SEHNR and CDR2 is FQNEAQ (reference sequence). The V end was cut by 5 bases, the J end by 6 bases, with 20 bases between. The length of the CDR3 is 16 residues. The CDR3 spells CASSKPGPQGVNEQFF. The CDR3 DNA reads TGTGCCAGCAGCAAACCGGGCCCCCAAGGCGTCAATGAGCAGTTCTTC.

V and J are TRBV28 and TRBJ1-3; D gene ambiguous. From germline, CDR1 is MDHEN and CDR2 SYDVKM. The CDR3 is 12 amino acids. V lost 5 bases, J lost 4 bases, and 6 bases lay in between. The CDR3 reads CASSSLGNTIYF. The CDR3 DNA sequence: TGTGCCAGCAGTAGTCTGGGAAACACCATATATTTT.

Remarks on this clone: One end of the junction varies from germline; a read error may be responsible. The V call is TRBV5-4, the J call TRBJ2-2, with D possibly TRBD2 on 5 matching bases. Per germline, CDR1 SGHNT and CDR2 YYREEE (reference sequence). The CDR3 contains 16 residues. CDR3 coding DNA: TGCGCCAGCAGCCCCTCGCGGACTCCTAACACCGGGGAGCTGTTTTTT. Its translation is CASSPSRTPNTGELFF.

Only one count was recorded for this clone. The chain employs TRBV28 and TRBJ1-3; the D gene is possibly TRBD1 (6 bases). Looked up from germline, CDR1 is MDHEN and CDR2 is SYDVKM. V was cut by 6 bases and J by 3 bases, with 15 bases left in between. The CDR3 consists of 15 residues. The CDR3 sequence: CASSPLTGFGNTIYF. The CDR3 bases are TGTGCCAGCAGCCCCTTGACAGGTTTTGGAAACACCATATATTTT.

This clone was detected only once. The chain carries TRBV19 and TRBJ2-7, with 10 bases aligning to TRBD2. The CDR3 is made up of 17 amino acids. The ends lost 4 bases at V and 2 bases at J; junction bases unmatched: 11. The germline CDR1 and CDR2 sequences are LNHDA and SQIVND (reference sequence). Here the CDR3 reads CASSRWLAGALTYEQYF. DNA of the CDR3: TGTGCCAGTAGTAGGTGGCTAGCGGGAGCTCTAACCTACGAGCAGTACTTC.

The J gene is TRBJ1-2, the V gene TRBV30; a weak D match, TRBD1 (6 bases). The CDR3 covers 13 residues. CDR1 GTSNPN and CDR2 SVGIG come from the germline V gene (reference sequence). Trimming left V 4 bases short and J 6 bases short, with 15 bases between. The CDR3 reads CAWKGPGAHGYTF. CDR3 DNA sequence: TGTGCCTGGAAAGGCCCAGGGGCTCATGGCTACACCTTC.

This chain uses TRBV7-9 with TRBJ1-2, with D unresolved. V was clipped by 4 bases and J by 8 bases, with 14 bases between them. The CDR3 has 13 amino acids. From germline, CDR1 is SEHNR and CDR2 FQNEAQ (reference sequence). The chain's CDR3 is CASSSDRAWGYTF. The CDR3 region has the DNA TGTGCCAGCAGCTCGGACCGCGCGTGGGGCTACACCTTC.

V and J are TRBV6-1 and TRBJ2-5, with D perhaps TRBD2 (5 bases). This CDR3 spans 16 amino acids. Germline assignment: CDR1 MNHNS and CDR2 SASEGT. Trimming shortened V by 2 bases and J by 1 base, and 14 bases separated the two germline ends. The CDR3 coding sequence is TGTGCCAGCAGTGAACGGTCCGGGAACCTCCAAGAGACCCAGTACTTC. Protein sequence: CASSERSGNLQETQYF.

The J gene is TRBJ1-5, the V gene TRBV28, with D unclear. Germline-derived CDR1 and CDR2 are MDHEN and SYDVKM. V was trimmed by 5 bases and J by 0 bases, leaving 17 bases between them. The CDR3 length is 17 residues. The CDR3 DNA sequence: TGTGCCAGCAGTCTGGGCAGTGGTGGATATAGCAATCAGCCCCAGCATTTT. Residues: CASSLGSGGYSNQPQHF.

V and J are TRBV2 and TRBJ1-5; unclear D gene. There are 14 residues in the CDR3. Germline-derived CDR1 and CDR2 are SNHLY and FYNNEI. V lost 5 bases and J lost 4, with 12 bases in between. This CDR3 is CASSSYGFNQPQHF. The DNA of the CDR3 is TGTGCCAGCAGTTCCTACGGCTTTAATCAGCCCCAGCATTTT.

Concerning this clone itself: This sample includes further DNA sequences coding for the same CDR3. The chain recombines TRBV5-4 with TRBJ1-4; a weak D match, TRBD1 (5 bases). Germline lookup yields CDR1 SGHNT and CDR2 YYREEE (reference sequence). The V and J ends lost 0 bases and 0 bases respectively, with 6 bases between them. The CDR3 totals 15 residues. The CDR3 DNA is TGTGCCAGCAGCTTGGGGGGGGCAACTAATGAAAAACTGTTTTTT. Translating it yields CASSLGGATNEKLFF.

CDR3 DNA sequence: TGTGCCAGCTCCTTGAGACTCTCGGGCACAGATACGCAGTATTTT. Protein: CASSLRLSGTDTQYF. This chain connects TRBV9 to TRBJ2-3, with unresolved D. Germline V gives CDR1 SGDLS, CDR2 YYNGEE. The CDR3 has 15 amino acids. The V end was cut by 7 bases, the J end by 1 base, with 16 bases between.

V usage is TRBV10-2 and J usage is TRBJ2-2; D call uncertain. V lost 3 bases and J lost 0, with 8 bases in between. Germline CDR1 and CDR2: WSHSY and SAAADI. The CDR3 sequence is 15 residues long. CDR3 protein: CASSDFPTNTGELFF. The CDR3, as DNA: TGCGCCAGCAGTGACTTCCCCACGAACACCGGGGAGCTGTTTTTT.

The chain couples TRBV19 to TRBJ2-7; D may be TRBD2 (5 bases). The CDR3 length is 16 residues. Trimming pared 2 bases from V and 3 bases from J, leaving 17 bases between. Germline V gives CDR1 LNHDA, CDR2 SQIVND (reference sequence). The chain's CDR3 is CASSIRSADSRYEQYF. The CDR3 nucleotides read TGTGCCAGTAGTATACGATCTGCGGACTCGCGCTACGAGCAGTACTTC.

The chain combines TRBV6-1 with TRBJ2-7; 10 bases fit TRBD2. J lost 2 bases, V lost 7 bases, and 8 bases had no gene match. The germline CDR1 and CDR2 sequences are MNHNS and SASEGT. This CDR3 comprises 15 residues. The CDR3 region is CASTSSGRAAYEQYF. CDR3 sequence (DNA): TGTGCCAGCACGTCGAGCGGGAGGGCCGCCTACGAGCAGTACTTC.

The chain employs TRBV6-6 and TRBJ2-6; D gene ambiguous. This CDR3 spans 11 amino acids. V was trimmed by 2 bases and J by 11 bases, leaving 4 bases between them. Germline CDR1 reads MNHNY; CDR2 reads SVGAGI (reference sequence). The DNA for the CDR3 is TGTGCCAGCAGTTACGTACACGTCCTGACTTTC. Translating gives CASSYVHVLTF.

The V gene is TRBV28, the J gene TRBJ2-7; maybe TRBD1 (7 bases). Trimming removed 5 bases from V and 0 bases from J, with 14 bases in between. The CDR3 spans 15 residues. Germline V CDR1 and CDR2: MDHEN, SYDVKM. The DNA of the CDR3 is TGTGCCAGCAGTATAGGGGGGACAGACTCCTACGAGCAGTACTTC. It is translated as CASSIGGTDSYEQYF.

The V call is TRBV6-5, the J call TRBJ2-7; either TRBD1 or TRBD2 may fit D (5 bases each). V was pared by 5 bases and J by 2 bases, with 13 bases between. Germline loops: CDR1 MNHEY, CDR2 SVGAGI. The CDR3 is 14 amino acids. CDR3 amino acids: CASSRTRGAYEQYF. DNA for the CDR3: TGTGCCAGCAGTCGAACTAGAGGGGCCTACGAGCAGTACTTC.

The J gene is TRBJ2-3, the V gene TRBV5-4; TRBD2 matches at 9 bases. The germline V gene has CDR1 SGHNT and CDR2 YYREEE (reference sequence). The CDR3 totals 14 residues. The CDR3 spells CAYLSGSGVDTQYF. The CDR3, as DNA: TGTGCTTACCTTAGCGGGAGTGGGGTAGATACGCAGTATTTT.

The chain uses TRBV28 and TRBJ2-7; 8 bases line up with TRBD2. The CDR3 has 15 amino acids. V shed 6 bases and J 2 bases; nucleotides not matched to a gene: 9. Germline V gene lookup returns CDR1 MDHEN and CDR2 SYDVKM. Here the CDR3 reads CASRWKRGLAYEQYF. The CDR3 bases are TGTGCCAGCAGATGGAAGCGGGGGTTGGCCTACGAGCAGTACTTC. The whole variable domain, filled in from reference TRBV28 and TRBJ2-7, reads DVKVTQSSRYLVKRTGEKVFLECVQDMDHENMFWYRQDPGLGLRLIYFSYDVKMKEKGDIPEGYSVSREKKERFSLILESASTNQTSMYLCASRWKRGLAYEQYFGPGTRLTVT.

The chain links TRBV5-1 to TRBJ1-2; TRBD1 is a possible D gene (5 bases). Per germline, CDR1 SGHRS and CDR2 YFSETQ. This CDR3 is 14 amino acids long. V lost 0 bases and J lost 7, with 13 bases in between. The CDR3 sequence: CASSLAGPGGGYTF. Written as DNA, the CDR3 is TGCGCCAGCAGCTTGGCGGGACCTGGTGGTGGCTACACCTTC.